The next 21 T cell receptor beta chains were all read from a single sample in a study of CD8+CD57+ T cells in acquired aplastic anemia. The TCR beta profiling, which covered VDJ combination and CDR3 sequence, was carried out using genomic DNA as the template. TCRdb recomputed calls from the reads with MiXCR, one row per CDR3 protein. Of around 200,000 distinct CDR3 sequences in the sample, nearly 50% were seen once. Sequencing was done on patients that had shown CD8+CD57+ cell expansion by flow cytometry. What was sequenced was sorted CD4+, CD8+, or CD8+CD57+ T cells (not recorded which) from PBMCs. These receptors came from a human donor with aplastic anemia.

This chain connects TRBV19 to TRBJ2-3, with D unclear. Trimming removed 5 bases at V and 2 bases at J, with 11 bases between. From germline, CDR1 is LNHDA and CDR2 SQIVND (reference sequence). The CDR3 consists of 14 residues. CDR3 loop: CASSPDTYTDTQYF. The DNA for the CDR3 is TGTGCCAGTAGTCCAGACACGTACACAGATACGCAGTATTTT.

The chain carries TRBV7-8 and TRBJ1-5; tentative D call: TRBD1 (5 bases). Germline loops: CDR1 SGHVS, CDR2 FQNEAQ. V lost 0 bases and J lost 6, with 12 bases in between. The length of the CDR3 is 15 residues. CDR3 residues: CASSLARQGPQPQHF. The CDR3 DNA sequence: TGTGCCAGCAGCTTAGCGCGTCAGGGCCCTCAGCCCCAGCATTTT.

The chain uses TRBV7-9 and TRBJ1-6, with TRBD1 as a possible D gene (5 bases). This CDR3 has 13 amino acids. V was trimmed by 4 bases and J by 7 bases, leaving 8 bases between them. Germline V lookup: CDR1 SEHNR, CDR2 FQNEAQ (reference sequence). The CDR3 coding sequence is TGTGCCAGCAGCTCTTCAGGGAATTCACCCCTCCACTTT. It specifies CASSSSGNSPLHF.

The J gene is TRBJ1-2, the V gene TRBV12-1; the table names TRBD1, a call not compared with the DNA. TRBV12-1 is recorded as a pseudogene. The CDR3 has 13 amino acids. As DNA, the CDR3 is TGTGCCAGCAGCTTCGGACAGGGCAGGGGCTACACCTTC. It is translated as CASSFGQGRGYTF.

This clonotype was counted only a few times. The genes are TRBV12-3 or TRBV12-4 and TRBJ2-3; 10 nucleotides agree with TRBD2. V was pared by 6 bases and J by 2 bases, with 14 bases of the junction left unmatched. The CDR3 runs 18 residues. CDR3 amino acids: CASRPSSGRAYATDTQYF. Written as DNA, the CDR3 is TGTGCCAGCAGACCTTCAAGCGGGAGGGCCTACGCCACAGATACGCAGTATTTT.

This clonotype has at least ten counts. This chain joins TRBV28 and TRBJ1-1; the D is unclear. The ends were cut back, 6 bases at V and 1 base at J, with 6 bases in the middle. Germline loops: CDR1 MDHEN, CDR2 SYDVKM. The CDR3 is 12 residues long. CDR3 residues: CASSRPNTEAFF. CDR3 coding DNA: TGTGCCAGCAGCCGACCGAACACTGAAGCTTTCTTT.

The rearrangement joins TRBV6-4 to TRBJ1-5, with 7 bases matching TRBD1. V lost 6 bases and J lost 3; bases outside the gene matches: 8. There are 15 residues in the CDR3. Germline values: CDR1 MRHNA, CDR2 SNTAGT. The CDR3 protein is CASSDRDSHNQPQHF. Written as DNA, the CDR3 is TGTGCCAGCAGCGACCGGGACAGTCACAATCAGCCCCAGCATTTT.

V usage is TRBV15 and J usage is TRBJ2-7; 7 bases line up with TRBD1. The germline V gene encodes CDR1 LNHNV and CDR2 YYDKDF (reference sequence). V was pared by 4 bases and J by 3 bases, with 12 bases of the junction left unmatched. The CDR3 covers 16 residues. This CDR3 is CATSNESPGQYYEQYF. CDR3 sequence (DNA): TGTGCCACCAGCAACGAATCGCCGGGACAGTACTACGAGCAGTACTTC.

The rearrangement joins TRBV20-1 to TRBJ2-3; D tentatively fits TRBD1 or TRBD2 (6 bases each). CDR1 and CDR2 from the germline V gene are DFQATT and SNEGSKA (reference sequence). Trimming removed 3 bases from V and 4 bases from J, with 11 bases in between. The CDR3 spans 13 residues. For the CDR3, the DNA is TGCAGTGCTAGTCGGGGGCGCTCAGATACGCAGTATTTT. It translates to CSASRGRSDTQYF.

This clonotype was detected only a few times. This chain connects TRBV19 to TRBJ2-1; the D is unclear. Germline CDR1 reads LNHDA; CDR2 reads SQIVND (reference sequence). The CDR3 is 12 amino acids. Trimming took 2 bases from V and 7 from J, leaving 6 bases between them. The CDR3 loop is CASSIWSNEQFF. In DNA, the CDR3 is TGTGCCAGTAGTATATGGTCAAATGAGCAGTTCTTC.

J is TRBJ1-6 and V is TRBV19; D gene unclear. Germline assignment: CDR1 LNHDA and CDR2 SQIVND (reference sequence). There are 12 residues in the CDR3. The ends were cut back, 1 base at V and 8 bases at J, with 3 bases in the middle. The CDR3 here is CASSIVDSPLHF. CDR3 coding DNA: TGTGCCAGTAGTATAGTTGATTCACCCCTCCACTTT.

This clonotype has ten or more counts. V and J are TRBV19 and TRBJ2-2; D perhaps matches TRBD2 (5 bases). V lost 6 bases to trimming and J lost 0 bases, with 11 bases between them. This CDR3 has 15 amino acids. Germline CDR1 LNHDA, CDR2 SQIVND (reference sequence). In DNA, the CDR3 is TGTGCCAGTAGGCGGGTAGACGCGAACACCGGGGAGCTGTTTTTT. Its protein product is CASRRVDANTGELFF.

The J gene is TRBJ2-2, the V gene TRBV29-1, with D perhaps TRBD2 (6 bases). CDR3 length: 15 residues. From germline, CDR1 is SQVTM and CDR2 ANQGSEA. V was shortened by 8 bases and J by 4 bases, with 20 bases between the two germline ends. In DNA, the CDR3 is TGCAGCACTACGGGGACGGGGGATGGCACCGGGGAGCTGTTTTTT. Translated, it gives CSTTGTGDGTGELFF.

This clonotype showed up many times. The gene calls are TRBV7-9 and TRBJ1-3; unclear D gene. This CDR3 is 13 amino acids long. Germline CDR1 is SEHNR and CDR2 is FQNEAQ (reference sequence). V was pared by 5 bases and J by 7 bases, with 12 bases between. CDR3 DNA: TGTGCCAGCAGCCCCGGCCGGTGGAACACCATATATTTT. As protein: CASSPGRWNTIYF.

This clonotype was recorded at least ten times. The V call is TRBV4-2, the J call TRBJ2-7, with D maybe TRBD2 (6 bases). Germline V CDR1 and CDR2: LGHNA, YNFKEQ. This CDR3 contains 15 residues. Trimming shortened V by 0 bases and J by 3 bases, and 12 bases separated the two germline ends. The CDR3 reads CASSQDAGPIYEQYF. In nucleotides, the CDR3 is TGTGCCAGCAGCCAAGATGCGGGACCAATCTACGAGCAGTACTTC.

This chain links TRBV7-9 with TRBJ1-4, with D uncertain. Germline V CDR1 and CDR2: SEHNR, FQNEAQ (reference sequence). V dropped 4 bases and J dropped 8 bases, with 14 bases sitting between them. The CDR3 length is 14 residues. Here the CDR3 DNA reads TGTGCCAGCAGCTCCCGAACGGAGGGCGAAAAACTGTTTTTT. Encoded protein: CASSSRTEGEKLFF. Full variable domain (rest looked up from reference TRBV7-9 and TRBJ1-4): DTGVSQNPRHKITKRGQNVTFRCDPISEHNRLYWYRQTLGQGPEFLTYFQNEAQLEKSRLLSDRFSAERPKGSFSTLEIQRTEQGDSAMYLCASSSRTEGEKLFFGSGTQLSVL.

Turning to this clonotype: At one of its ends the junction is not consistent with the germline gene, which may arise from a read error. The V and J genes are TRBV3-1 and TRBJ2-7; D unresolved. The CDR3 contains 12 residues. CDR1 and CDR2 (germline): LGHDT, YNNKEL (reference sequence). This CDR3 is CASSYLSDEQYF. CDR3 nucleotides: TGTGCCAGCAGCTACCTCTCCGACGAGCAGTACTTC.

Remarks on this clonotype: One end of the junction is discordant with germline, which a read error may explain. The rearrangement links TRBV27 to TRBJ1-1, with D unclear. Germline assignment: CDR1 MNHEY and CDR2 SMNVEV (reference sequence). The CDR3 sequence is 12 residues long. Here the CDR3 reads CASSSTVSEALF. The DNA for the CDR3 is TGTGCCAGCAGTTCCACAGTGAGTGAAGCTCTCTTT.

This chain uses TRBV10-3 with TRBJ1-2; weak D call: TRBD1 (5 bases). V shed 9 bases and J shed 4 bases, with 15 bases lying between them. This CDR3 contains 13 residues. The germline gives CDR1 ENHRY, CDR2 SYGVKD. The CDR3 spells CAINKGVVYGYTF. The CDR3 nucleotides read TGTGCCATAAATAAAGGGGTGGTCTATGGCTACACCTTC.

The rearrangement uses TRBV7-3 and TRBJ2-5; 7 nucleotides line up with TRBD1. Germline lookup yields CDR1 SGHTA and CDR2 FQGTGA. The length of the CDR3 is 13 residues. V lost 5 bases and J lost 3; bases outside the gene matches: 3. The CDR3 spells CASSKGTEETQYF. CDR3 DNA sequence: TGTGCCAGCAGCAAAGGGACAGAAGAGACCCAGTACTTC.

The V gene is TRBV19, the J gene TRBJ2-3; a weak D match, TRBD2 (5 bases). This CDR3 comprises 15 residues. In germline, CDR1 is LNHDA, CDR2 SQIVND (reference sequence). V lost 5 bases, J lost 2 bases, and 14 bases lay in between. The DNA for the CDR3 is TGTGCCAGTAGTGGGTGGCGGGTCCCCACAGATACGCAGTATTTT. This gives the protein CASSGWRVPTDTQYF. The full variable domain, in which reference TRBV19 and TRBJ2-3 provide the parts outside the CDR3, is DGGITQSPKYLFRKEGQNVTLSCEQNLNHDAMYWYRQDPGQGLRLIYYSQIVNDFQKGDIAEGYSVSREKKESFPLTVTSAQKNPTAFYLCASSGWRVPTDTQYFGPGTRLTVL.